The clone carrying this TCR beta chain showed up many times. Other DNA sequences in the sample encode the same CDR3. CDR3 length: 15 residues. The V end was cut by 6 bases, the J end by 0 bases, with 11 bases between. CDR1 SGHVS and CDR2 FQNEAQ come from the germline V gene. The data originate from a study of shared clonotypes between healthy human individuals. Here immunoSEQ multiplex PCR was the method, and the copy in TCRdb shows in-frame clones only, minus some. The table lists 950,000 to 1,100,000 clones, around 75% of them singletons. Sequencing was carried out using memory CD4+ T cells sorted from blood. The subset was: CD45RA-negative fraction. This clonotype originated in a man aged 18-30 years in good health. V and J are TRBV7-8 and TRBJ2-2; D not certain. The CDR3 here is CASSPRASNTGELFF. DNA of the CDR3: TGTGCCAGCAGTCCCCGGGCCTCGAACACCGGGGAGCTGTTTTTT.